These 5 T cell receptor beta chains originate from one sample sequenced in a study of blood T cell repertoires in COVID-19. Using immunoSEQ multiplex PCR, the repertoire was profiled, and TCRdb retains in-frame clones only, with some absent. Of 95,000 to 150,000 clones in the sample, roughly 89% were seen once. Material: PBMCs or T cells enriched from blood (not recorded which). The receptors come from a young woman who had recovered from COVID-19.

This clone was seen once. The chain is built from TRBV28 and TRBJ2-7; 7 positions agree with TRBD2. Losses at the gene ends were 10 bases for V and 6 bases for J; bases not matched to a gene: 12. The CDR3 is made up of 13 amino acids. Germline V gene data show CDR1 as MDHEN and CDR2 as SYDVKM. The CDR3 reads CATIPGGRAEQYF. CDR3 coding DNA: TGTGCCACCATCCCGGGGGGAAGGGCCGAGCAGTACTTC.

The chain combines TRBV5-4 with TRBJ2-1; 7 nucleotides match TRBD2. This CDR3 is 13 amino acids long. Germline CDR1 reads SGHNT; CDR2 reads YYREEE (reference sequence). Losses at the gene ends were 4 bases for V and 7 bases for J; bases not matched to a gene: 5. CDR3 in DNA: TGTGCCAGCAGCCCCGGACTAGGAAATGAGCAGTTCTTC. Translated: CASSPGLGNEQFF.

This clone appeared once. V usage is TRBV7-2 and J usage is TRBJ2-7; possibly TRBD1 for D (5 bases). Germline CDR1 and CDR2: SGHTA and FQGNSA. Trimming removed 6 bases from V and 3 bases from J, with 9 bases in between. The CDR3 runs 12 residues. The CDR3 loop reads CASSQGDYEQYF. In DNA, the CDR3 is TGTGCCAGCAGTCAGGGTGACTACGAGCAGTACTTC.

The rearrangement joins TRBV11-2 to TRBJ1-1, with D possibly matching TRBD1 (5 bases). CDR1 and CDR2 from the germline V gene are SGHAT and FQNNGV. The CDR3 consists of 14 residues. Trimming removed 5 bases from V and 5 bases from J, with 15 bases in between. CDR3 region: CASSPGEGRTEAFF. The CDR3 DNA follows: TGTGCCAGCAGCCCGGGGGAGGGTCGAACTGAAGCTTTCTTT.

The chain combines TRBV5-1 with TRBJ2-5, with 10 bases identical to TRBD1. The CDR3 has 15 amino acids. CDR1 and CDR2 from the germline V gene are SGHRS and YFSETQ. V shed 4 bases and J 0 bases; nucleotides not matched to a gene: 3. CDR3 protein: CASSRQGADQETQYF. The CDR3 coding sequence is TGCGCCAGCAGCAGACAGGGGGCGGACCAAGAGACCCAGTACTTC. The full variable domain, with the rest looked up from reference TRBV5-1 and TRBJ2-5, is KAGVTQTPRYLIKTRGQQVTLSCSPISGHRSVSWYQQTPGQGLQFLFEYFSETQRNKGNFPGRFSGRQFSNSRSEMNVSTLELGDSALYLCASSRQGADQETQYFGPGTRLLVL.